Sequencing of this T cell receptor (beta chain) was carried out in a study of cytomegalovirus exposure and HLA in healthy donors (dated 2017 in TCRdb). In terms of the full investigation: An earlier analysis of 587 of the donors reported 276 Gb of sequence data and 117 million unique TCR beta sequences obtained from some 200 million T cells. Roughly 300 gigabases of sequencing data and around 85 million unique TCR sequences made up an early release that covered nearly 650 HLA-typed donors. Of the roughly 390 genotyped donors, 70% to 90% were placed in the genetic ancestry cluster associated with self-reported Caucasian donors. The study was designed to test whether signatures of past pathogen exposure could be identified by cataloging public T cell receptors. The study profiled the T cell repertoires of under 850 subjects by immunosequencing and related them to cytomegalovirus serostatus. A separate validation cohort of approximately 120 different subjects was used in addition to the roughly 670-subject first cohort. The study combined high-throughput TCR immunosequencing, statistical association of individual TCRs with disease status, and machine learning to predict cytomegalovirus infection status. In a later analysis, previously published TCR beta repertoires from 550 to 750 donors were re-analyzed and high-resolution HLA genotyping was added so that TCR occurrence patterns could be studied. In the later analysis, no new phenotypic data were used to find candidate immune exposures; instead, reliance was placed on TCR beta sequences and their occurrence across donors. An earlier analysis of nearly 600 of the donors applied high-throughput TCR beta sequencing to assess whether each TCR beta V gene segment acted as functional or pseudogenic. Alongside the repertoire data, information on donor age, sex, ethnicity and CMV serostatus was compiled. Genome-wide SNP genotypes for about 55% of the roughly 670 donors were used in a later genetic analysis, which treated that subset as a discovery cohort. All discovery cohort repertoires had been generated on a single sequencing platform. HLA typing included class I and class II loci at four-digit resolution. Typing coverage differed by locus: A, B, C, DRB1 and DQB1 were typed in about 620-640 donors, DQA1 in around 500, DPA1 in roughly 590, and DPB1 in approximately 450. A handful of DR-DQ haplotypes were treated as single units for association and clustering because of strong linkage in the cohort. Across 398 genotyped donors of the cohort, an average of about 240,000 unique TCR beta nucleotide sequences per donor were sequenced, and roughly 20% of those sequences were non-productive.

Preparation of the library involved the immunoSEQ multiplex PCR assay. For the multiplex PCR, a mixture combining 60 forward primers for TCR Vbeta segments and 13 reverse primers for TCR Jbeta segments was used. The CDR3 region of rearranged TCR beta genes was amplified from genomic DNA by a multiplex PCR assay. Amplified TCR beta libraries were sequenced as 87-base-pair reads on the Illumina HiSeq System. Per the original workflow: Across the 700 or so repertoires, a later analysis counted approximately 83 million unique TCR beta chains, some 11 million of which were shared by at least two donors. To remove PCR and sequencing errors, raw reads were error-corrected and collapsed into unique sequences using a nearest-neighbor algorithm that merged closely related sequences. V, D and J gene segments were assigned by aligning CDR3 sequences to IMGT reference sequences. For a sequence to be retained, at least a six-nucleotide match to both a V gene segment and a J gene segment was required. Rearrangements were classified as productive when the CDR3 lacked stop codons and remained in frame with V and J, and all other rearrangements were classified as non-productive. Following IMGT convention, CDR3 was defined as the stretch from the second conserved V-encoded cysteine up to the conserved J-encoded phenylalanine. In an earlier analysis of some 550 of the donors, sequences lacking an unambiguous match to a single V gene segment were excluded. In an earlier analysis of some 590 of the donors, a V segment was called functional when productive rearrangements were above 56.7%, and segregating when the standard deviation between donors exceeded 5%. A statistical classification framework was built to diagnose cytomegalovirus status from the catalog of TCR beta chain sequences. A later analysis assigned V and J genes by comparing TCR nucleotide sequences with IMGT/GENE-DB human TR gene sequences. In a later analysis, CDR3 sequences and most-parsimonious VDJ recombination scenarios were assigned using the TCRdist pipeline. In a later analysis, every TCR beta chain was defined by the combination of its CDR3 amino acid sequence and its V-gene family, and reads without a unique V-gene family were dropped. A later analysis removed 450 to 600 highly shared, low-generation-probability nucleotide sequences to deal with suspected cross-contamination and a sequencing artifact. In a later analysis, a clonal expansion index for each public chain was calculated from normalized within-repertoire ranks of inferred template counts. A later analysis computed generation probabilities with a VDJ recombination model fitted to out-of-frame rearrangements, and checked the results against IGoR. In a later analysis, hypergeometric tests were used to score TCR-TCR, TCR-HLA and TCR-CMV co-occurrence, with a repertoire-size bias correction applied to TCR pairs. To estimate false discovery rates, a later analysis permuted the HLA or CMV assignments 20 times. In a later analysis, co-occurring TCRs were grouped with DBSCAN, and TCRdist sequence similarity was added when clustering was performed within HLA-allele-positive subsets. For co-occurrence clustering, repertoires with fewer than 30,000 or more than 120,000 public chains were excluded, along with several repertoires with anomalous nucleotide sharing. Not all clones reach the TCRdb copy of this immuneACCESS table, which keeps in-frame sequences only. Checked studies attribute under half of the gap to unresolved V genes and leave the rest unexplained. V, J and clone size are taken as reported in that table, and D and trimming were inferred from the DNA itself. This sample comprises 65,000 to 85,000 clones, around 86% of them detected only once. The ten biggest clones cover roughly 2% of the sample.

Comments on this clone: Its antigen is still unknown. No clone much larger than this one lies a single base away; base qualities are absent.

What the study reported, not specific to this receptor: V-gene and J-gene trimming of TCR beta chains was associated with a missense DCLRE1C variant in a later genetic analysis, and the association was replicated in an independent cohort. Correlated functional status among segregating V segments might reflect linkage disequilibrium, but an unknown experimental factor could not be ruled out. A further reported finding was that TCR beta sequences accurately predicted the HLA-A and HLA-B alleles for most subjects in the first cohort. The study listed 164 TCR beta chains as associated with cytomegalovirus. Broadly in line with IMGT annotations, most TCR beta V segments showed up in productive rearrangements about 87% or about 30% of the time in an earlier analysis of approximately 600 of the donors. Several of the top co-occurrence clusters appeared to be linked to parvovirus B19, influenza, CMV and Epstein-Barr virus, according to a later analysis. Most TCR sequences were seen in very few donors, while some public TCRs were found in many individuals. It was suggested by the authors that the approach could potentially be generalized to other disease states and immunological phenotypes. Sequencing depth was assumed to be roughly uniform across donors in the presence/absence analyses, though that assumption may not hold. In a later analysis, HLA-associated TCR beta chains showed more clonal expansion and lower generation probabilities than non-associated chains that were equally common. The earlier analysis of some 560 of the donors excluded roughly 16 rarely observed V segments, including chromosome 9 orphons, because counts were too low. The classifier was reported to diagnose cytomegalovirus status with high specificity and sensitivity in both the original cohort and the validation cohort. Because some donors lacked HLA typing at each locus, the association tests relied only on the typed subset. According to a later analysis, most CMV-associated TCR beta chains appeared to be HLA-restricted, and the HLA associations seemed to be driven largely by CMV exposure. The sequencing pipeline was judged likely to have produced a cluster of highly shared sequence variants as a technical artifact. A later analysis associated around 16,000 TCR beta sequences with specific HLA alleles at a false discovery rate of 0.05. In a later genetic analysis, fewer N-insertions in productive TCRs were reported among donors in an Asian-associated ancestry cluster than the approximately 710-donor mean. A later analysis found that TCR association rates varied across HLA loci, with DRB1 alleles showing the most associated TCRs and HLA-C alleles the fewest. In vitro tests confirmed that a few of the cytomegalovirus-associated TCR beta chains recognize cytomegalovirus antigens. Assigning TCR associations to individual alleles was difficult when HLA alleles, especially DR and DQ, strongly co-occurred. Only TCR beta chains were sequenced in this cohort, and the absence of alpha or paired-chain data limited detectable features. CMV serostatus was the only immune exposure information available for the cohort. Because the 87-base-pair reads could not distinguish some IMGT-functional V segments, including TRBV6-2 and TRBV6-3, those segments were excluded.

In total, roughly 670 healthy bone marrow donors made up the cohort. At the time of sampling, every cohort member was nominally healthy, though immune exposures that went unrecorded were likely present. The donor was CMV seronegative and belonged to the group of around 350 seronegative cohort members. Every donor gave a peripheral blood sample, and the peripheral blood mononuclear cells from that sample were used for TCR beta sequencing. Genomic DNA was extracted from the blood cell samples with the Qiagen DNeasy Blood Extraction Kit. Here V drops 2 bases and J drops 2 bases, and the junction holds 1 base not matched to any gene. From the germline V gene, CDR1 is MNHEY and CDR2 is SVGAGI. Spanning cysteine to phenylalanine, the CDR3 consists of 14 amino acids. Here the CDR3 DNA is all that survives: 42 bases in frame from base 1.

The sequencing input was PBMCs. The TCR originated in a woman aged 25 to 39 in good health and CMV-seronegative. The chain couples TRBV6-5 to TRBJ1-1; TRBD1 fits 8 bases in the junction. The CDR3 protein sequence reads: CASSYGQGNTEAFF. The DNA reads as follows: TGTGCCAGCAGTTACGGACAGGGAAACACTGAAGCTTTCTTT.